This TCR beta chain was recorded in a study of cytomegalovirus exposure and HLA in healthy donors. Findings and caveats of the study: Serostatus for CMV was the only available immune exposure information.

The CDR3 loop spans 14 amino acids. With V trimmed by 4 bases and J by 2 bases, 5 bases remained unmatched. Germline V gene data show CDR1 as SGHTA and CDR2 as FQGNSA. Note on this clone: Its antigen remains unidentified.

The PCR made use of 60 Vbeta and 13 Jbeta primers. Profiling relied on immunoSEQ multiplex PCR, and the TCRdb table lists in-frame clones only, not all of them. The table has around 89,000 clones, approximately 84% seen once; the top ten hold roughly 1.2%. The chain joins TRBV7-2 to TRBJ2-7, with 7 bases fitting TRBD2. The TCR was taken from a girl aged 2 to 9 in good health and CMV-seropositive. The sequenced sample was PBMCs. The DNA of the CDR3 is TGTGCCAGCAGCTCGGCTAGCGGACCCTACGAGCAGTACTTC. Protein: CASSSASGPYEQYF. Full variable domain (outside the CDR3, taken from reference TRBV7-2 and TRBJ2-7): GAGVSQSPSNKVTEKGKDVELRCDPISGHTALYWYRQSLGQGLEFLIYFQGNSAPDKSGLPSDRFSAERTGGSVSTLTIQRTQQEDSAVYLCASSSASGPYEQYFGPGTRLTVT.